The 22 T cell receptor beta chains given below trace back to one sample, sequenced in a study of shared clonotypes between healthy human individuals. Produced via immunoSEQ multiplex PCR; TCRdb's table is partial and in-frame only. The table has 2,500,000 or so clones, approximately 93% seen once. Sequenced material: naive CD4+ T cells from PBMCs. The sample's subset: CD45RA+ positively selected. Receptor source: a man aged 18 to 30 in good health. Some clones in this sample may be carry-over from other donors' samples.

This clone was seen only once. This rearrangement joins TRBV5-1 to TRBJ2-3; D ambiguous. This CDR3 region has 13 residues. Germline V gene lookup returns CDR1 SGHRS and CDR2 YFSETQ. Trimming left V 2 bases short and J 0 bases short, with 4 bases between. DNA for the CDR3: TGCGCCAGCAGCTTAAAGAGCACAGATACGCAGTATTTT. This encodes CASSLKSTDTQYF.

This chain joins TRBV28 and TRBJ1-1; no clear D gene. This CDR3 is built from 13 residues. From germline, CDR1 is MDHEN and CDR2 SYDVKM. The V gene lost 5 bases and the J gene lost 4 bases, with 11 bases spanning the gap. CDR3 nucleotides: TGTGCCAGCAGTGAGGGATGGATCACTGAAGCTTTCTTT. It yields the protein CASSEGWITEAFF.

The rearrangement joins TRBV6-5 to TRBJ2-7; TRBD1 aligns across 9 bases. The germline gives CDR1 MNHEY, CDR2 SVGAGI. V shed 0 bases, J shed 2 bases, and the junction held 2 bases outside the gene matches. The CDR3 totals 15 residues. The CDR3 nucleotides are TGTGCCAGCAGTTACTCTCGGGACAGGGCCTACGAGCAGTACTTC. Its translation: CASSYSRDRAYEQYF.

The rearrangement uses TRBV19 and TRBJ2-3; D remains ambiguous. Germline V gene sequence: CDR1 LNHDA, CDR2 SQIVND (reference sequence). The germline V and J ends were trimmed by 4 bases and 2 bases, with 10 bases remaining between them. This CDR3 has 14 residues. The CDR3 region is CASSTRSFTDTQYF. As DNA, the CDR3 is TGTGCCAGTAGTACCAGGTCATTCACAGATACGCAGTATTTT.

The genes are TRBV7-6 and TRBJ1-1; maybe TRBD1 (5 bases). Germline V CDR1 and CDR2: SGHVS, FNYEAQ. This CDR3 contains 17 residues. The ends were cut back, 1 base at V and 5 bases at J, with 20 bases in the middle. In DNA form, the CDR3 reads TGTGCCAGCAGCTTAGTCTTCGGGGGTCGAAAGTATACTGAAGCTTTCTTT. Translation: CASSLVFGGRKYTEAFF.

The genes are TRBV7-6 and TRBJ2-1; 11 nucleotides match TRBD2. V was pared by 1 base and J by 7 bases, with 9 bases of the junction left unmatched. Germline values: CDR1 SGHVS, CDR2 FNYEAQ. The CDR3 runs to 17 residues. The CDR3 sequence is CASSLVSGRALRNEQFF. The CDR3 nucleotides are TGTGCCAGCAGCTTAGTTAGCGGGAGGGCCCTCCGGAATGAGCAGTTCTTC.

The gene calls are TRBV30 and TRBJ2-7, with 7 nucleotides matching TRBD1. The CDR3 runs to 13 residues. Trimming removed 2 bases from V and 4 bases from J; junction bases left unmatched: 5. Germline CDR1 and CDR2: GTSNPN and SVGIG (reference sequence). The CDR3 coding sequence is TGTGCCTGGAGTACGGGACAGCGTTACGAGCAGTACTTC. It codes for CAWSTGQRYEQYF. The entire variable domain, with the rest obtained from reference TRBV30 and TRBJ2-7, is as follows: SQTIHQWPATLVQPVGSPLSLECTVEGTSNPNLYWYRQAAGRGLQLLFYSVGIGQISSEVPQNLSASRPQDRQFILSSKKLLLSDSGFYLCAWSTGQRYEQYFGPGTRLTVT.

The chain carries TRBV7-2 and TRBJ2-3, with a possible D match to TRBD1 (5 bases). The CDR3 extends over 14 amino acids. Germline V gives CDR1 SGHTA, CDR2 FQGNSA. Trimming took 1 base from V and 5 from J, leaving 10 bases between them. DNA of the CDR3: TGTGCCAGCAGCTTAGATCGGACATTAGATACGCAGTATTTT. Translated: CASSLDRTLDTQYF.

CDR3 sequence (DNA): TGCGCCAGCAGCCAAGATCGACCCCCCGGGGAGCTGTTTTTT. Amino acid sequence: CASSQDRPPGELFF. J is TRBJ2-2 and V is TRBV4-1, with D hard to call. CDR1 and CDR2 (germline): MGHRA, YSYEKL. V lost 0 bases, J lost 6 bases, and 8 bases lay in between. CDR3 length equals 14 residues.

Worth noting for this clone: In the same sample, other DNA sequences code for this CDR3. This chain connects TRBV9 to TRBJ2-3, with TRBD2 matching over 7 bases. The germline gives CDR1 SGDLS, CDR2 YYNGEE. CDR3 length equals 16 residues. With V trimmed by 0 bases and J by 1 base, 5 bases remained unmatched. The CDR3 DNA reads TGTGCCAGCAGCGTAGGGGGAGGGGTCGGCACAGATACGCAGTATTTT. Its translation is CASSVGGGVGTDTQYF.

This chain uses TRBV9 with TRBJ1-2; D remains ambiguous. V lost 0 bases and J lost 3, with 12 bases in between. The CDR3 is made up of 15 amino acids. Germline loops: CDR1 SGDLS, CDR2 YYNGEE. The CDR3 protein is CASSVEVNSDYGYTF. In DNA form, the CDR3 reads TGTGCCAGCAGCGTAGAGGTCAACTCCGACTATGGCTACACCTTC.

On this clone: This sample includes further DNA sequences coding for the same CDR3. This chain joins TRBV5-1 and TRBJ2-1, with unresolved D. The germline V gene encodes CDR1 SGHRS and CDR2 YFSETQ. Trimming cost V 0 bases and J 3 bases, with 7 bases left between them. This CDR3 contains 14 residues. The CDR3 sequence: CASSLADGYNEQFF. The CDR3 DNA sequence: TGCGCCAGCAGCTTGGCCGACGGCTACAATGAGCAGTTCTTC.

The genes are TRBV28 and TRBJ2-3; the D is unclear. The germline V and J ends were trimmed by 5 bases and 0 bases, with 12 bases remaining between them. Germline CDR1 reads MDHEN; CDR2 reads SYDVKM. This CDR3 comprises 15 residues. CDR3 amino acids: CASSILLGSTDTQYF. The CDR3 DNA is TGTGCCAGCAGTATCCTTTTGGGGAGCACAGATACGCAGTATTTT.

Of note for this clone: The same CDR3 arises from other DNA sequences in this sample as well. The V call is TRBV18, the J call TRBJ2-5; D unresolved. The CDR3 spans 13 residues. Trimming pared 3 bases from V and 5 bases from J, leaving 10 bases between. The germline gives CDR1 KGHSH, CDR2 LQKENI. CDR3 loop: CASSPLEGETQYF. In DNA form, the CDR3 reads TGTGCCAGCTCACCCCTGGAAGGGGAGACCCAGTACTTC.

V usage is TRBV1 and J usage is TRBJ1-2. TRBV1 is listed as a pseudogene. The CDR3 has 16 amino acids. CDR3 region: CTSSLYEREATRGYTF. Written as DNA, the CDR3 is TGCACCAGCAGCCTCTATGAGCGGGAGGCAACCCGTGGCTACACCTTC.

The chain joins TRBV29-1 to TRBJ2-5; TRBD1 aligns across 8 bases. The J call is doubtful: the DNA matches TRBJ2-7 better. The CDR3 loop spans 16 amino acids. In germline, CDR1 is SQVTM, CDR2 ANQGSEA. CDR3 in amino acids: CSVEGGQGGSSYEQYF. The CDR3 nucleotides read TGCAGCGTTGAGGGTGGACAGGGTGGGAGCTCCTACGAGCAGTACTTC.

This chain links TRBV27 with TRBJ1-4, with no clear D. The CDR3 runs to 15 residues. V was cut by 7 bases and J by 4 bases, with 16 bases left in between. CDR1 and CDR2 from the germline V gene are MNHEY and SMNVEV (reference sequence). CDR3 loop: CASTFWTGSNEKLFF. CDR3 bases: TGTGCCAGCACATTTTGGACGGGTAGTAATGAAAAACTGTTTTTT.

V is TRBV7-9 and J is TRBJ2-2, with D perhaps TRBD1 (5 bases). Trimming left V 2 bases short and J 5 bases short, with 15 bases between. CDR1 and CDR2 (germline): SEHNR, FQNEAQ (reference sequence). The CDR3 spans 16 residues. The CDR3 is CASSLRPRVGTGELFF. CDR3 nucleotide sequence: TGTGCCAGCAGCTTAAGGCCCAGGGTGGGGACCGGGGAGCTGTTTTTT.

V gene TRBV6-1 combines with J gene TRBJ2-7; 16 nucleotides align to TRBD2. The CDR3 spans 16 residues. Germline V gives CDR1 MNHNS, CDR2 SASEGT. The J segment lost 2 bases and the V segment lost 4 bases, leaving 2 bases of the junction unmatched. The CDR3 nucleotides are TGTGCCAGCAGTGGGGGACTAGCGGGAGGGACCTACGAGCAGTACTTC. Translating it yields CASSGGLAGGTYEQYF.

The chain combines TRBV11-2 with TRBJ1-1, with TRBD1 matching over 12 bases. Trimming took 10 bases from V and 5 from J; bases not matched to a gene: 8. The CDR3 contains 14 residues. Germline V gene lookup returns CDR1 SGHAT and CDR2 FQNNGV. The CDR3: CATTGQGAGTEAFF. As DNA, the CDR3 is TGTGCCACCACGGGACAGGGGGCGGGGACTGAAGCTTTCTTT.

The J gene is TRBJ1-5, the V gene TRBV7-9; no clear D gene. The CDR3 length is 15 residues. Germline CDR1 and CDR2: SEHNR and FQNEAQ (reference sequence). V was pared by 7 bases and J by 0 bases, with 13 bases between. CDR3 residues: CASTQAGYSNQPQHF. The CDR3 region has the DNA TGTGCCAGCACCCAAGCGGGGTATAGCAATCAGCCCCAGCATTTT.

This CDR3 reads CASSQGEREYQETQYF. CDR3 coding DNA: TGTGCCAGCAGCCAAGGTGAGCGGGAGTACCAAGAGACCCAGTACTTC. The gene calls are TRBV4-2 and TRBJ2-5; 8 nucleotides line up with TRBD2. CDR3 length: 16 amino acids. V was pared by 1 base and J by 0 bases, with 4 bases of the junction left unmatched. Germline V gene lookup returns CDR1 LGHNA and CDR2 YNFKEQ.